This is a list of T cell receptor beta chains from one sample in a study of cytomegalovirus exposure and HLA in healthy donors. Profiling relied on immunoSEQ multiplex PCR, and the TCRdb table lists in-frame clones only, not all of them. The sample lists 110,000 to 150,000 clones, around 72% occurring once. Sequenced: PBMCs. The source is a human donor in good health. The CDR3 runs from the conserved cysteine through the conserved F or W. D genes are given only for firm matches. Clone size, where shown, is once, few, many, or a class for clones that have expanded.

j_gene: TRBJ1-2
v_gene: TRBV27
d_gene: TRBD1
abundance: -
CDR3aa: CASSFTPPDRARGYTF
CDR3nt: TGTGCCAGCAGTTTTACCCCTCCGGACAGGGCCCGTGGCTACACCTTC

j_gene: TRBJ1-2
v_gene: TRBV6-5
d_gene: TRBD1
abundance: -
CDR3aa: CASNRQGEDGYTF
CDR3nt: TGTGCCAGCAACCGACAGGGAGAAGATGGCTACACCTTC

j_gene: TRBJ2-7
v_gene: TRBV6-1
d_gene: -
abundance: -
CDR3aa: CASSEGLVGSYEQYF
CDR3nt: TGTGCCAGCAGTGAGGGTCTAGTTGGTTCCTACGAGCAGTACTTC

j_gene: TRBJ2-7
v_gene: TRBV19
d_gene: TRBD2
abundance: -
CDR3aa: CASSRRGRAYYEQYF
CDR3nt: TGTGCCAGTAGTCGTCGCGGGAGGGCCTACTACGAGCAGTACTTC

j_gene: TRBJ2-5
v_gene: TRBV4-1
d_gene: TRBD2
abundance: -
CDR3aa: CASSQMAGGGTQYF
CDR3nt: TGCGCCAGCAGCCAGATGGCGGGAGGGGGGACCCAGTACTTC

j_gene: TRBJ1-5
v_gene: TRBV19
d_gene: -
abundance: -
CDR3aa: CASSIVDRIYSNQPQHF
CDR3nt: TGTGCCAGTAGTATAGTCGACAGGATCTATAGCAATCAGCCCCAGCATTTT

j_gene: TRBJ1-5
v_gene: TRBV5-8
d_gene: TRBD1
abundance: -
CDR3aa: CASSRTTGVSNQPQHF
CDR3nt: TGTGCCAGCAGCCGAACGACAGGGGTTAGCAATCAGCCCCAGCATTTT

j_gene: TRBJ2-7
v_gene: TRBV9
d_gene: -
abundance: -
CDR3aa: CASSVGLADYEQYF
CDR3nt: TGTGCCAGCAGCGTAGGTTTAGCGGACTACGAGCAGTACTTC

j_gene: TRBJ2-5
v_gene: TRBV15
d_gene: -
abundance: once
CDR3aa: CATSSRAGETQYF
CDR3nt: TGTGCCACCAGCAGCCGGGCGGGGGAGACCCAGTACTTC

j_gene: TRBJ2-1
v_gene: TRBV4-1
d_gene: TRBD2
abundance: -
CDR3aa: CASSQDRSGGAWEQFF
CDR3nt: TGCGCCAGCAGCCAAGATAGAAGCGGGGGGGCCTGGGAGCAGTTCTTC

j_gene: TRBJ2-1
v_gene: TRBV7-9
d_gene: -
abundance: -
CDR3aa: CASSLAQGLNNEQFF
CDR3nt: TGTGCCAGCAGCTTAGCACAGGGATTGAACAATGAGCAGTTCTTC

j_gene: TRBJ2-2
v_gene: TRBV5-1
d_gene: -
abundance: -
CDR3aa: CASSLDSNYPGELFF
CDR3nt: TGCGCCAGCAGCTTGGACAGCAATTACCCCGGGGAGCTGTTTTTT

j_gene: TRBJ2-3
v_gene: TRBV5-1
d_gene: -
abundance: few
CDR3aa: CASSSGPADTQYF
CDR3nt: TGCGCCAGCAGCTCAGGGCCGGCAGATACGCAGTATTTT

j_gene: TRBJ2-1
v_gene: TRBV6-1
d_gene: -
abundance: medium-sized
CDR3aa: CASSEVVGAGGEQFF
CDR3nt: TGTGCCAGCAGTGAAGTTGTGGGGGCCGGTGGTGAGCAGTTCTTC

j_gene: TRBJ2-7
v_gene: TRBV4-1
d_gene: -
abundance: once
CDR3aa: CASSLLPDNEYEQYF
CDR3nt: TGCGCCAGCAGCCTCCTCCCTGATAATGAGTACGAGCAGTACTTC

j_gene: TRBJ1-1
v_gene: TRBV6-1
d_gene: -
abundance: -
CDR3aa: CASSETGTNTEAFF
CDR3nt: TGTGCCAGCAGTGAAACAGGGACGAACACTGAAGCTTTCTTT

j_gene: TRBJ2-7
v_gene: TRBV5-1
d_gene: TRBD2
abundance: -
CDR3aa: CASSLAGGHYEQYF
CDR3nt: TGCGCCAGCAGTCTAGCGGGGGGACACTACGAGCAGTACTTC

j_gene: TRBJ2-3
v_gene: TRBV23-1
d_gene: TRBD2
abundance: once
CDR3aa: CASSRLSGGTDTQYF
CDR3nt: TGCGCCAGCAGTCGATTGAGCGGGGGCACAGATACGCAGTATTTT

j_gene: TRBJ2-7
v_gene: TRBV6-5
d_gene: -
abundance: -
CDR3aa: CASRPQTPWEQYF
CDR3nt: TGTGCCAGCAGACCCCAGACACCCTGGGAGCAGTACTTC

j_gene: TRBJ2-1
v_gene: TRBV27
d_gene: TRBD1
abundance: -
CDR3aa: CASSSLQGASYNEQFF
CDR3nt: TGTGCCAGCAGCTCACTACAGGGGGCTTCCTACAATGAGCAGTTCTTC

j_gene: TRBJ1-5
v_gene: TRBV10-3
d_gene: TRBD1
abundance: once
CDR3aa: CAISEQGDVGQPQHF
CDR3nt: TGTGCCATCAGTGAACAGGGGGATGTAGGACAGCCCCAGCATTTT

j_gene: TRBJ1-2
v_gene: TRBV7-3
d_gene: -
abundance: once
CDR3aa: CASSLSAGSGFGYTF
CDR3nt: TGTGCCAGCAGCTTATCAGCAGGTTCTGGCTTTGGCTACACCTTC